This T cell receptor beta chain is from a study of regulatory T cells in long-lasting Graves disease. Study conclusions and caveats: In persistent patients, shared public clonotypes (2,741) outnumbered those in new patients (approximately 880).

The time point here: newly diagnosed GD, antithyroid drugs for less than 3 months. Making the TCR library involved RNA that had been extracted from PBMCs. This clonotype was observed many times. What it binds is not known. The junction differs from germline at one of its ends, possibly a read error. Sequencing libraries for TCR beta were prepared with iRepertoire HTBI primers and Arm-PCR of CDR3 regions. Each CDR3 protein gets one entry after TCRdb re-called the multiplex PCR reads with MiXCR. Of about 470,000 distinct CDR3 sequences in the sample, 15% were seen once. These data also featured in a second study, about T cells in Graves' hyperthyroidism and ophthalmopathy.

Here the sequenced sample was peripheral blood mononuclear cells (PBMCs), taken at new diagnosis, from a patient treated with antithyroid drugs. The clonotype comes from a woman in her 30s with Graves disease.

This CDR3 reads CASSLRLREPSSF. The CDR3, as DNA: TGTGCCAGCAGTTTGAGGTTGCGGGAGCCTAGTTCTTTC. V usage is TRBV28 and J usage is TRBJ2-1; 7 bases agree with TRBD2. The CDR3 contains 13 residues. Looked up from germline, CDR1 is MDHEN and CDR2 is SYDVKM.